This TCR beta chain was captured by sequencing in a study of cytomegalovirus exposure and HLA in healthy donors (dated by TCRdb to the late 2010s). At the level of the whole study: According to an earlier analysis of a few hundred of the donors, about 179 million T cells yielded 95 million to 140 million unique TCR beta sequences and roughly 280 Gb of sequence data. Along with the approximately 600-subject first cohort, a separate validation cohort of over a hundred different subjects was used. Donor age, sex, ethnicity and CMV serostatus were collected together with the repertoire data. Every repertoire in the discovery cohort had been generated on one and the same sequencing platform. Class I and class II HLA loci were covered by the typing at four-digit resolution. The T cell repertoires of around 670 subjects were profiled by immunosequencing and related to cytomegalovirus serostatus. Typing coverage varied by locus: roughly 629-630 donors for A, B, C, DRB1 and DQB1; some 520 for DQA1; more than 600 for DPA1; 400 to 480 for DPB1. Of the 300 to 500 genotyped donors, 65% to 90% were placed in the genetic ancestry cluster associated with self-reported Caucasian donors. A later analysis re-analyzed previously published TCR beta repertoires from roughly 600 donors and added high-resolution HLA genotyping to study TCR occurrence patterns. About five DR-DQ haplotypes were handled as single units for association and clustering because linkage in the cohort was strong. In a later genetic analysis, genome-wide SNP genotypes for 398 of the 666 donors were used, and that subset was treated as a discovery cohort. An early release that covered some 640 HLA-typed donors contained approximately 300 gigabases of sequencing data and roughly 84 million unique TCR sequences. In an earlier analysis of more than 550 of the donors, high-throughput TCR beta sequencing was used to judge whether each TCR beta V gene segment behaved as functional or pseudogenic. The later analysis used no new phenotypic data to find candidate immune exposures, relying instead on TCR beta sequences and their occurrence across donors. The study combined high-throughput TCR immunosequencing, statistical association of individual TCRs with disease status, and machine learning to predict cytomegalovirus infection status. Among about 390 genotyped donors of the cohort, an average of around 240,000 unique TCR beta nucleotide sequences were sequenced per donor, roughly a sixth of them non-productive. The study aimed to test whether signatures of past pathogen exposure could be identified by cataloging public T cell receptors. Beyond this particular receptor, the publication reports: In an earlier analysis of 587 of the donors, most TCR beta V segments appeared in productive rearrangements about 87% or about 30% of the time, broadly matching IMGT annotations. At a false discovery rate of 0.05, a later analysis linked about 17,000 TCR beta sequences to specific HLA alleles. Some IMGT-functional V segments, including TRBV6-2 and TRBV6-3, could not be told apart with the 87-base-pair reads, so those segments were excluded. When HLA alleles, especially DR and DQ, strongly co-occurred, TCR associations were difficult to assign to individual alleles. Roughly uniform sequencing depth across donors was assumed in presence/absence analyses, although this assumption may not hold. In the study, some 160 TCR beta chains were listed as associated with cytomegalovirus. In vitro tests confirmed that a few of the cytomegalovirus-associated TCR beta chains recognize cytomegalovirus antigens. A cluster of highly shared sequence variants was judged likely to represent a technical artifact of the sequencing pipeline. The authors suggested that the approach could potentially be generalized to other disease states and immunological phenotypes. In both the original and validation cohorts, the classifier was reported to diagnose cytomegalovirus status with high specificity and sensitivity. Approximately 18 rarely observed V segments, including chromosome 9 orphons, were excluded from the earlier analysis of about 600 of the donors because counts were too low. Most CMV-associated TCR beta chains appeared to be HLA-restricted in a later analysis, and the HLA associations seemed to be driven largely by CMV exposure. A later analysis reported that several top co-occurrence clusters appeared linked to parvovirus B19, influenza, CMV and Epstein-Barr virus. HLA typing was unavailable for some donors at each locus, so association tests used only the typed subset. Immune exposure information for the cohort was limited to CMV serostatus. A further reported finding was that TCR beta sequences accurately predicted the HLA-A and HLA-B alleles for most subjects in the first cohort. A later genetic analysis reported fewer N-insertions in productive TCRs among donors in an Asian-associated ancestry cluster than the approximately 670-donor mean. Correlated functional status among segregating V segments might be attributable to linkage disequilibrium, but an unknown experimental factor could not be ruled out. Most TCR sequences were seen in very few donors, while some public TCRs were found in many individuals. An association between a missense DCLRE1C variant and V-gene and J-gene trimming of TCR beta chains was found in a later genetic analysis and replicated in an independent cohort. A later analysis found that HLA-associated TCR beta chains were more clonally expanded and had lower generation probabilities than equally common non-associated chains. The cohort was sequenced for TCR beta chains only, and without alpha or paired-chain data the features that could be detected were limited. According to a later analysis, TCR association rates differed among HLA loci, with DRB1 alleles showing the most associated TCRs and HLA-C alleles showing the fewest.

Worth noting for this clone: The specificity of this receptor is unknown. Base qualities were left out, and no much larger clone turns up one base away.

In total, 600 or so healthy bone marrow donors made up the cohort. At the time of sampling, all cohort members were nominally healthy, though unrecorded immune exposures were likely present. The donor was CMV seropositive and belonged to the group of 250 to 300 seropositive cohort members. Every donor gave a peripheral blood sample, and the peripheral blood mononuclear cells from that sample were used for TCR beta sequencing. Genomic DNA extraction from the blood cell samples was performed with the Qiagen DNeasy Blood Extraction Kit. At the junction V is shortened by 6 bases and J by 3 bases, with 18 bases in between. As encoded in the germline V gene, CDR1 is SGHAT while CDR2 is FQNNGV. Spanning cysteine to phenylalanine, the CDR3 consists of 15 amino acids. The only DNA kept is the CDR3, 45 bases in frame from the first base. Library construction relied on the immunoSEQ multiplex PCR assay. For the multiplex PCR, a mixture combining 60 forward primers for TCR Vbeta segments and 13 reverse primers for TCR Jbeta segments was used. The CDR3 region of rearranged TCR beta genes was amplified from genomic DNA by a multiplex PCR assay. The Illumina HiSeq System was used to sequence the amplified TCR beta libraries as 87-base-pair reads. The original methods were these. Across the 700 or so repertoires, a later analysis counted 60 million to 90 million unique TCR beta chains, roughly 11 million of which were shared by at least two donors. A nearest-neighbor algorithm error-corrected the raw reads and collapsed the reads into unique sequences, merging closely related sequences to remove PCR and sequencing errors. CDR3 sequences were aligned to IMGT reference sequences to assign V, D and J gene segments. Each retained sequence needed at least a six-nucleotide match to both a V gene segment and a J gene segment. Rearrangements were classified as productive when the CDR3 lacked stop codons and remained in frame with V and J, and all other rearrangements were classified as non-productive. CDR3 was defined by IMGT convention, running from the second conserved V-encoded cysteine to the conserved J-encoded phenylalanine. The earlier analysis of about 590 of the donors excluded sequences that lacked an unambiguous match to a single V gene segment. In an earlier analysis of some 590 of the donors, a V segment was called functional when productive rearrangements were above 56.7%, and segregating when the standard deviation between donors exceeded 5%. A statistical classification framework was developed to diagnose cytomegalovirus status using the catalog of TCR beta chain sequences. In a later analysis, V and J genes were assigned by comparing TCR nucleotide sequences against IMGT/GENE-DB human TR gene sequences. The TCRdist pipeline was used in a later analysis to assign CDR3 sequences and most-parsimonious VDJ recombination scenarios. In a later analysis, each TCR beta chain was defined by its CDR3 amino acid sequence together with its V-gene family, and reads without a unique V-gene family were excluded. As a way to deal with suspected cross-contamination and a sequencing artifact, a later analysis dropped under 600 nucleotide sequences that were highly shared and had low generation probability. For each public chain, a later analysis derived a clonal expansion index from normalized ranks of inferred template counts within each repertoire. In a later analysis, generation probabilities were computed using a VDJ recombination model fitted to out-of-frame rearrangements, and the results were checked against IGoR. A later analysis scored TCR-TCR, TCR-HLA and TCR-CMV co-occurrence with hypergeometric tests, applying a repertoire-size bias correction to TCR pairs. In a later analysis, false discovery rates were estimated by permuting HLA or CMV assignments 20 times. In a later analysis, co-occurring TCRs were grouped using DBSCAN, and TCRdist sequence similarity was added for clustering within HLA-allele-positive subsets. Co-occurrence clustering excluded repertoires with fewer than 30,000 or more than 120,000 public chains, plus five with anomalous nucleotide sharing. Sourced from immuneACCESS, this table was stored by TCRdb with only in-frame sequences that have V and J called. A share of the clones is absent; for the studies checked, an unresolved V gene accounts for under half, and the remainder has no known explanation. V and J calls and clone size follow that table, whereas D and trimming were derived from the DNA. This sample has over 150,000 clones in its table, and 80% of those were observed once. The biggest ten clones account for 6% to 7.5% of the sample.

The V gene is TRBV11-2 and the J gene is TRBJ2-7, with TRBD1 tentatively as D gene (5 bases match). Material: PBMCs. The sequence came from a man aged 25 to 45 in good health and CMV-seropositive. The CDR3 region reads CASRLTRTRVYEQYF. The sequenced DNA: TGTGCCAGCAGGCTGACACGGACACGGGTCTACGAGCAGTACTTC.